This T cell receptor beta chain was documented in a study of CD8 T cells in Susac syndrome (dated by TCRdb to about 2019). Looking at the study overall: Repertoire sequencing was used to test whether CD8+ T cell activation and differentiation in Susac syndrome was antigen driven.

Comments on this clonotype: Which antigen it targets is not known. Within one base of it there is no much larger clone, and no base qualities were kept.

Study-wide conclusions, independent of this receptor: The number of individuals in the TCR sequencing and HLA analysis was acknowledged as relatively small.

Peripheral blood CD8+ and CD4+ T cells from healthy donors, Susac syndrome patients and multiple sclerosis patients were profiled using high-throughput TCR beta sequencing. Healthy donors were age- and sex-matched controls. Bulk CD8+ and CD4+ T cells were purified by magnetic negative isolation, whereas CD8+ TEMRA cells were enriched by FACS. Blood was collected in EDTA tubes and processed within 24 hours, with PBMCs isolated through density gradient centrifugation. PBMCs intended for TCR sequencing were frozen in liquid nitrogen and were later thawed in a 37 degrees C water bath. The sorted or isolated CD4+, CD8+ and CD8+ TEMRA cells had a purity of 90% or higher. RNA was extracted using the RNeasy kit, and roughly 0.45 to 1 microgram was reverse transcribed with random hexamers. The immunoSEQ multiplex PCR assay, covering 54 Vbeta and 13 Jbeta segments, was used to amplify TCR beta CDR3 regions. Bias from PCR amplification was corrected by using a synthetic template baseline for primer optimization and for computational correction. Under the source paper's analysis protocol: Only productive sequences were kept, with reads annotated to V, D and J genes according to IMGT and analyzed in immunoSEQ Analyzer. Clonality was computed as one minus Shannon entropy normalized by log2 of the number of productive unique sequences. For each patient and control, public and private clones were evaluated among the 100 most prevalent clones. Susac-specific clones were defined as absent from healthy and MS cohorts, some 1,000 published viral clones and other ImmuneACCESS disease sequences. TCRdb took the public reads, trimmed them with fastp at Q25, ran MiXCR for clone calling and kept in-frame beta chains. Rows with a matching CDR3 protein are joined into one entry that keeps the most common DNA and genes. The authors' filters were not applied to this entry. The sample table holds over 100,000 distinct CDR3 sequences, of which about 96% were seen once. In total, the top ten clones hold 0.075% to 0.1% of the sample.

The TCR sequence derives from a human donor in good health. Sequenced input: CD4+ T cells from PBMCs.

The DNA is as follows: TGTGCCAGCAGCCCCGAACGGCAGAACACTGAAGCTTTCTTT. It is translated as CASSPERQNTEAFF. The rearranged chain carries TRBV11-2 and TRBJ1-1; confidence is insufficient to name the D gene. Including cysteine and phenylalanine, the CDR3 has 14 amino acids. The sequence is cut down to CDR3 DNA, 42 bases in frame from base 1. The V and J ends are trimmed by 5 bases and 1 base, leaving 11 bases between them. Based on the germline V gene, the CDR1 and CDR2 sequences are SGHAT and FQNNGV.